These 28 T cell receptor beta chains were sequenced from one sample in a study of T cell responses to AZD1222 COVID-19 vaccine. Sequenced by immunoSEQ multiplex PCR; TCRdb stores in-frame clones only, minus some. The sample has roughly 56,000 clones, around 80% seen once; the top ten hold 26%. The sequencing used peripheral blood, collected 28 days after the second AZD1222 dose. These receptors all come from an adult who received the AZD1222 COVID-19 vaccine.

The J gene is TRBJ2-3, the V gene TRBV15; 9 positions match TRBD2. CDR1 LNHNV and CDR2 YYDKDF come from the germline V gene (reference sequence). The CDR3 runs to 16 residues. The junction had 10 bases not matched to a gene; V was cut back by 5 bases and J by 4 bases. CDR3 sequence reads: CATSGPGLAVSDTQYF. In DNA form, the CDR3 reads TGTGCCACCAGCGGACCGGGACTAGCAGTTTCAGATACGCAGTATTTT.

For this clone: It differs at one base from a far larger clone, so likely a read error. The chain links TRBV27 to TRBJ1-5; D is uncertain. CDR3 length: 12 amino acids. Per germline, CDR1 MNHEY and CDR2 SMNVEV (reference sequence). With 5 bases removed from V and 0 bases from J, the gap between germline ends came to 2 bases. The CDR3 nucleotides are TGTGCCAGCAGTCGTAGCAATCAGCCCCAGCATTTT. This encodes CASSRSNQPQHF.

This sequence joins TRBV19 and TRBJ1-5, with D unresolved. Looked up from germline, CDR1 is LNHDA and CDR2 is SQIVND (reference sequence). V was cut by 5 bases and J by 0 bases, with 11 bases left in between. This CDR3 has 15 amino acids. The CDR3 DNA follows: TGTGCCAGTAGTCGAATTTCGGGTAGCAATCAGCCCCAGCATTTT. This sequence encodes CASSRISGSNQPQHF.

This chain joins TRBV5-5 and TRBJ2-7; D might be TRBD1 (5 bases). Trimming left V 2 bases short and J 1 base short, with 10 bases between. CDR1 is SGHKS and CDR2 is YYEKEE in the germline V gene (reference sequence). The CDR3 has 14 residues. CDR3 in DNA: TGTGCCAGCAGCTTTGGGCAGGGATCCTACGAGCAGTACTTC. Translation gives CASSFGQGSYEQYF.

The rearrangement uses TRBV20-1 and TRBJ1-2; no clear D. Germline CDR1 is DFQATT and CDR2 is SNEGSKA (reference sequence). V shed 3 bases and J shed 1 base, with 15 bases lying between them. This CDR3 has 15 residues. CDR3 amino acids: CSASGRRRVNYGYTF. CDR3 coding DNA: TGCAGTGCTAGTGGGAGGAGACGGGTTAACTATGGCTACACCTTC.

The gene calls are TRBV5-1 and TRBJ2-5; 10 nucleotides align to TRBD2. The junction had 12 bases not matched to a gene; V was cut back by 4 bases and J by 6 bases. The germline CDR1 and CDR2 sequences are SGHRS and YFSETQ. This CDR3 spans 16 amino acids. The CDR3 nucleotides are TGCGCCAGCAGCCCGGAGCTAGCGGGAGAACGAAAGACCCAGTACTTC. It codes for CASSPELAGERKTQYF.

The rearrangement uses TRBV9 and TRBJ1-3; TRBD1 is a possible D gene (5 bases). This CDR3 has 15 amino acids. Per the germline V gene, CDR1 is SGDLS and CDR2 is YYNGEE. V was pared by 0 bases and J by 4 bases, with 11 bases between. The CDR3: CASSVATRAGNTIYF. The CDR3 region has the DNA TGTGCCAGCAGCGTAGCCACCAGGGCCGGAAACACCATATATTTT.

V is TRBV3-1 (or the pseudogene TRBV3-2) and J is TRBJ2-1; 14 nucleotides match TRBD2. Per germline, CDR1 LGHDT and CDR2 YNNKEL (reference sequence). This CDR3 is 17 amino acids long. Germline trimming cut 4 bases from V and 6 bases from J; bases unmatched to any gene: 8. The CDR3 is CASSPRTSGRTGNEQFF. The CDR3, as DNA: TGTGCCAGCAGCCCAAGGACTAGCGGGAGGACAGGCAATGAGCAGTTCTTC.

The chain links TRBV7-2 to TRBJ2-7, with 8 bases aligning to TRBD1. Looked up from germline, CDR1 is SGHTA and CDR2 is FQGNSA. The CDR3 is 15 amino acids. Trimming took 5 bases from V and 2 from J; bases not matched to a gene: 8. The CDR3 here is CASSPQGATPYEQYF. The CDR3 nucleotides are TGTGCCAGCAGCCCTCAGGGGGCGACTCCCTACGAGCAGTACTTC.

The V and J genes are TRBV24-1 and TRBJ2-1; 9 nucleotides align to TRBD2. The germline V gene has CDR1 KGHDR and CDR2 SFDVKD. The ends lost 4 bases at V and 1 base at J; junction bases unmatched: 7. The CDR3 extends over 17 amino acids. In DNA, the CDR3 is TGTGCCACCAGTGAGACGCTCCTAGCGGGATCCTACAATGAGCAGTTCTTC. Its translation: CATSETLLAGSYNEQFF.

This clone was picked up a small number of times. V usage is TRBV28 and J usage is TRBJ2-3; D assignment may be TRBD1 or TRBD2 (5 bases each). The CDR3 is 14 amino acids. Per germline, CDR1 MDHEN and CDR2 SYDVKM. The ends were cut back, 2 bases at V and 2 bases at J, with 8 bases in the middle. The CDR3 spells CASSLRGATDTQYF. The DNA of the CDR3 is TGTGCCAGCAGTTTAAGAGGGGCCACAGATACGCAGTATTTT.

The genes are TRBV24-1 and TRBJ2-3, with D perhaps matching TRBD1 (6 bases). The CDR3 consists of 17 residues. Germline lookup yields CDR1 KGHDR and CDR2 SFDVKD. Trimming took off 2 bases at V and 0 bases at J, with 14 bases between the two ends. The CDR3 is CATSDSLGQFSTDTQYF. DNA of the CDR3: TGTGCCACCAGTGATTCTCTGGGACAATTTAGCACAGATACGCAGTATTTT.

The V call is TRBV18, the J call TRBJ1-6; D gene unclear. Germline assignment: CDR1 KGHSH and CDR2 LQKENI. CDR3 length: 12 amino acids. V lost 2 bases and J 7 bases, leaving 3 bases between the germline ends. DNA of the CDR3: TGTGCCAGCTCACCAGGGAATTCACCCCTCCACTTT. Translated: CASSPGNSPLHF.

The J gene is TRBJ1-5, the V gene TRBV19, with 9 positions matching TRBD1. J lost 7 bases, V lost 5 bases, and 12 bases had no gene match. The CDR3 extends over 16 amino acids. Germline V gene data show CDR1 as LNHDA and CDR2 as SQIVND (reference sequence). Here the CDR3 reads CASSAPGQGAGQPQHF. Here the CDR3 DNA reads TGTGCCAGTAGTGCCCCGGGACAGGGAGCCGGGCAGCCCCAGCATTTT.

This chain's CDR3 is CASSQQSSGANVLTF. CDR3 in DNA: TGTGCCAGCAGCCAACAGTCCTCTGGGGCCAACGTCCTGACTTTC. This chain connects TRBV7-3 to TRBJ2-6, with unresolved D. The CDR3 runs 15 residues. Trimming removed 5 bases from V and 0 bases from J, with 8 bases in between. The germline CDR1 and CDR2 sequences are SGHTA and FQGTGA.

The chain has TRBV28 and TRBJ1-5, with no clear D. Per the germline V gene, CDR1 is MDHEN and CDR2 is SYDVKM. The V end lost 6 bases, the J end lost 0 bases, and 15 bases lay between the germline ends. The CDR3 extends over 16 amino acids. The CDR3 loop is CASSSSDGYSNQPQHF. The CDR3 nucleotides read TGTGCCAGCAGCTCTTCGGACGGGTATAGCAATCAGCCCCAGCATTTT.

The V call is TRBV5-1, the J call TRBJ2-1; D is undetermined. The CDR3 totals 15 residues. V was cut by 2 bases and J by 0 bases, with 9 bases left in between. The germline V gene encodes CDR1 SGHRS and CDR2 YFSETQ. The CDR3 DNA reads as TGCGCCAGCAGCTTACTGGAAAGCTCCTACAATGAGCAGTTCTTC. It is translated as CASSLLESSYNEQFF.

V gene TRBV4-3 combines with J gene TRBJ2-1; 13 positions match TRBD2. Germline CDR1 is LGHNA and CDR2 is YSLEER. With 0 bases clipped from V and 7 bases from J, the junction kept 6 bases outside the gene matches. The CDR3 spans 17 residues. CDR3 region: CASSQDFRTSGSNEQFF. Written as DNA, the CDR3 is TGCGCCAGCAGCCAAGATTTCCGGACTAGCGGGAGTAATGAGCAGTTCTTC.

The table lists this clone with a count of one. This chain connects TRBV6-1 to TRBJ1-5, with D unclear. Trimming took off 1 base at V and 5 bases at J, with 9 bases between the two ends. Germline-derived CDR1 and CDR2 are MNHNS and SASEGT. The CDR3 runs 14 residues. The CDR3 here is CASSEGEDHQPQHF. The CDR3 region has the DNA TGTGCCAGCAGTGAAGGGGAGGACCATCAGCCCCAGCATTTT.

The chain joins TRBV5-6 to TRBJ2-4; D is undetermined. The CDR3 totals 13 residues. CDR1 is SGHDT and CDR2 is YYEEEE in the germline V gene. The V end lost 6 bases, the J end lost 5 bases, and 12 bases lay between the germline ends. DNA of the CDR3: TGTGCCAGCAAACCGGTCGGCGAAAACATTCAGTACTTC. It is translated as CASKPVGENIQYF.

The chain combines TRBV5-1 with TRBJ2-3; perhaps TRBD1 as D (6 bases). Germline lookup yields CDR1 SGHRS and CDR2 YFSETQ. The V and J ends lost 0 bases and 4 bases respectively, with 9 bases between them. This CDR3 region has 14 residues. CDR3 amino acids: CASSLAGTSDTQYF. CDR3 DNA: TGCGCCAGCAGCTTGGCCGGGACATCAGATACGCAGTATTTT.

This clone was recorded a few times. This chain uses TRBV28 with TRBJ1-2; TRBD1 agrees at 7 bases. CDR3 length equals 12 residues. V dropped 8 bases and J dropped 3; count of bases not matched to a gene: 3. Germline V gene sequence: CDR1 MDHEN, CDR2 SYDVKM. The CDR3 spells CASQTGDYGYTF. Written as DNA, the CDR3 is TGTGCCAGCCAAACAGGGGACTATGGCTACACCTTC.

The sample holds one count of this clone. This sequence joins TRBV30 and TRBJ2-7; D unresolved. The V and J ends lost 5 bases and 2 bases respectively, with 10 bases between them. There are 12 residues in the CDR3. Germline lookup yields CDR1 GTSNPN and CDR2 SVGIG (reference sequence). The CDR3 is CAWGPDTYEQYF. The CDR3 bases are TGTGCCTGGGGGCCCGATACCTACGAGCAGTACTTC. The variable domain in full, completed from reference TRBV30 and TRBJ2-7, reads SQTIHQWPATLVQPVGSPLSLECTVEGTSNPNLYWYRQAAGRGLQLLFYSVGIGQISSEVPQNLSASRPQDRQFILSSKKLLLSDSGFYLCAWGPDTYEQYFGPGTRLTVT.

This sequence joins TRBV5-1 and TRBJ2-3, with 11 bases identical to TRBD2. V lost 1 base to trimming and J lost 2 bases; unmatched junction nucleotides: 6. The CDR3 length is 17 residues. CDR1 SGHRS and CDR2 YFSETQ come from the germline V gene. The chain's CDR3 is CASSLRGTSGFTDTQYF. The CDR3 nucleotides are TGCGCCAGCAGCTTGAGGGGGACTAGCGGCTTCACAGATACGCAGTATTTT.

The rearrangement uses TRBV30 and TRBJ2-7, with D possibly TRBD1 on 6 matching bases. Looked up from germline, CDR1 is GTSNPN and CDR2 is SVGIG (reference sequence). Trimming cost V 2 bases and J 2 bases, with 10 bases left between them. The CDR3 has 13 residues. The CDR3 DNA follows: TGTGCCTGGAGTCAGGGGCCACCCTACGAGCAGTACTTC. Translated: CAWSQGPPYEQYF.

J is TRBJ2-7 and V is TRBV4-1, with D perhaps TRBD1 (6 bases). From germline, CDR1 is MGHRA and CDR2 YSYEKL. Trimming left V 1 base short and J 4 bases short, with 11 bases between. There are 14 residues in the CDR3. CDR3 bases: TGCGCCAGCAGCCAAGTAGAAGGGACATACGAGCAGTACTTC. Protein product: CASSQVEGTYEQYF.

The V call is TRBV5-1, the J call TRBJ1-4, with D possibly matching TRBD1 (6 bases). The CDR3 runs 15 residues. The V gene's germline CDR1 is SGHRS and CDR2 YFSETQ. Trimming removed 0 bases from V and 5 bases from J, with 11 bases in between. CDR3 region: CASSLEPQGNEKLFF. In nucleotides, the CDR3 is TGCGCCAGCAGCTTGGAACCCCAGGGGAATGAAAAACTGTTTTTT.

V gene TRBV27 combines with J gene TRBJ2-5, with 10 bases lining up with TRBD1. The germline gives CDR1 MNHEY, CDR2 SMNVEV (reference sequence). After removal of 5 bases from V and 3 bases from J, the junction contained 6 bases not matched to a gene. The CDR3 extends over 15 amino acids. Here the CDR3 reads CASSAPGQGKETQYF. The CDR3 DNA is TGTGCCAGCAGTGCACCGGGACAGGGGAAAGAGACCCAGTACTTC.